This T cell receptor beta chain was recorded in a study of T-cell reconstitution after alpha-beta-depleted transplantation in children (dated by TCRdb to 2016 to 2018). Broadly, across the study: Using TCR repertoire profiling, the study followed T-cell immune reconstitution in a quantitative way in children after TCRalphabeta/CD19-depleted allogeneic hematopoietic cell transplantation.

Library preparation was by PCR. This sample was sequenced with an Illumina HiSeq 2500. TCR library preparation used molecular barcoding, with unique molecular identifiers applied to normalize quantification of the TCRbeta repertoire. TCRdb ran its own pipeline on the public reads, namely fastp trimming at Q25 and MiXCR clone calling, and kept in-frame beta chains. Entries that share a CDR3 protein sequence are merged under the most common genes and DNA. The sample table shows 450,000 to 600,000 distinct CDR3 sequences, and around a third are seen once. The ten largest make up about 2.3% of the sample. A word on this clonotype: Its specific antigen is unknown. Base qualities were left out, and no much larger clone turns up one base away.

Sequenced here: PBMCs from the stem cell graft donor, sampled from the stem cell graft. The clonotype originates from a human donor who donated a stem cell graft to a child with aplastic anemia.

The CDR3 protein is CASSPRGSGRAIYNEQFF. The nucleotide sequence reads as follows: TGTGCCAGCTCACCACGCGGTAGCGGGAGGGCCATTTACAATGAGCAGTTCTTC. The chain is assembled from TRBV18 and TRBJ2-1, and 11 bases in between align with TRBD2. Spanning cysteine to phenylalanine, the CDR3 consists of 18 amino acids. Only the CDR3 portion is preserved as DNA: 54 bases, with reading frame beginning at the first base. V is cut back by 1 base and J by 4 bases, with 9 bases in the junction unmatched. Taken from the germline V gene, the CDR1 and CDR2 loops are KGHSH and LQKENI. The full variable domain, completed from the reference TRBV18 and TRBJ2-1 proteins outside the CDR3, reads NAGVMQNPRHLVRRRGQEARLRCSPMKGHSHVYWYRQLPEEGLKFMVYLQKENIIDESGMPKERFSAEFPKEGPSILRIQQVVRGDSAAYFCASSPRGSGRAIYNEQFFGPGTRLTVL.